This T cell receptor beta chain stems from a study of early stage breast cancer tumors. Study information: The ER+/PR+/HER2- tumors included fewer than 10 ductal and a handful of lobular carcinomas.

The germline V gene has CDR1 SGHVS and CDR2 FQNEAQ. The CDR3 runs to 15 residues. The ends were cut back, 5 bases at V and 3 bases at J, with 15 bases in the middle. Blood replicates held 0.5 ug DNA, tumor or normal breast approximately 1.5 ug, two each. Measured with immunoSEQ multiplex PCR; TCRdb has only the in-frame clones, and not every one. The table has tens of thousands of clones, approximately 80% seen once; the top ten hold more than 3%. Study outcomes and limitations: Enriched TCRB sequences shared across patients were mostly commonly generated sequences.

To note about this clone: Its specificity is unknown.

This TCR was sampled from a person aged 55-75 years with breast cancer. The specimen sequenced was blood. V and J are TRBV7-8 and TRBJ2-3, with TRBD2 as a possible D gene (5 bases). The CDR3 spells CASSPISRTTDTQYF. Written as DNA, the CDR3 is TGTGCCAGCAGCCCGATCTCCCGGACTACAGATACGCAGTATTTT.